This T cell receptor (beta chain) was identified during a study of OX40 agonist ivuxolimab in advanced cancers. Regarding the complete study: Ivuxolimab was an agonistic, fully human IgG2 monoclonal antibody directed against OX40 (CD134), a costimulatory receptor. Intravenous ivuxolimab was administered to patients every 2 weeks at six dose levels: 0.01, 0.1, 0.3, 1.5, 3 and 10 mg/kg. Of the roughly 51 patients in dose escalation, about 20 had hepatocellular carcinoma, about 15 had melanoma, 9 had renal cell carcinoma and 9 had head and neck cancer. In the dose-escalation cohort, around four fifths of patients were male, and the mean age was approximately 60 years, with a range of roughly 23 to 85. Prior anti-PD-1, anti-PD-L1 or anti-CTLA-4 therapy was permitted, and checkpoint inhibitors had been received by about 37% of dose-escalation patients. Partial responses were achieved by three dose-escalation patients, of whom one had hepatocellular carcinoma and two had cutaneous melanoma. The point of sequencing TCRbeta in the periphery was to test whether ivuxolimab changed TCR sequence diversity and drove clonal T-cell expansion. The monotherapy dose-escalation portion (N ≈ 52 patients) of the phase I ivuxolimab trial is reported in the paper. Broader findings and caveats from the paper: Low levels of normalized T-cell clonal expansion were also shown by some nonresponding patients. Clonal expansion of both CD4+ and CD8+ blood T cells was observed from baseline to week 6 at doses 0.1 to 3.0 mg/kg. In partial responders in the 0.1-3.0 mg/kg groups, normalized peripheral clonal expansion was found to be among the lowest, especially among CD8+ T cells. After ivuxolimab, CD8+ T cells had more expanded clones than CD4+ T cells on average. The antigen specificity of the peripheral T cells that underwent clonal expansion was not determined.

CDR1 and CDR2, per the germline V gene, are SGDLS and YYNGEE. Cut back by 0 bases and 4 bases, the V and J ends lie 14 bases apart. Including the terminal cysteine and phenylalanine, the CDR3 comprises 16 residues. CDR3 DNA only is kept here, 48 bases in frame from base 1. The trial excluded patients who had a history of autoimmune disease or who were on systemic immunosuppression. Peripheral blood for TCR sequencing was drawn from every dose cohort at baseline, at cycle 4 day 1 and at cycle 7 day 1. The samples were taken from a phase I, first-in-human, multicenter, open-label dose-escalation trial of ivuxolimab. Adults with locally advanced or metastatic head and neck squamous cell, hepatocellular, melanoma or renal cell carcinoma were enrolled in the trial. CD4+ and CD8+ T cells were sorted separately from peripheral blood before TCR sequencing. Genomic DNA was extracted from sorted cells for sequencing of the TCRbeta CDR3 region. The immunoSEQ Assay was used for sequencing of TCRbeta CDR3 regions. What TCRdb holds here is the immuneACCESS table cut down to in-frame rearrangements. Part of the clones is not present; checked against another copy, under half of the missing clones reflect an unresolved V gene, and the others are unexplained. The sample table contains over 60,000 clones; only one count was recorded for about 79% of them. Together, the top ten hold around 2.4% of the sample.

A single count supports this clone. Its antigen remains undetermined. No base quality values were provided; no much bigger clone lies one nucleotide off. The sequences come from CD4+ or CD8+ T cells sorted from blood, collected in a trial of the OX40 agonist ivuxolimab. The receptor's source is an adult with an advanced solid tumor such as melanoma, head and neck, liver or kidney cancer. The chain is made from TRBV9 and TRBJ2-1; too little of a D gene remains to name it. CDR3 region: CASSVVSRAQYNEQFF. The bases read TGTGCCAGCAGCGTAGTCTCCCGGGCCCAATACAATGAGCAGTTCTTC.